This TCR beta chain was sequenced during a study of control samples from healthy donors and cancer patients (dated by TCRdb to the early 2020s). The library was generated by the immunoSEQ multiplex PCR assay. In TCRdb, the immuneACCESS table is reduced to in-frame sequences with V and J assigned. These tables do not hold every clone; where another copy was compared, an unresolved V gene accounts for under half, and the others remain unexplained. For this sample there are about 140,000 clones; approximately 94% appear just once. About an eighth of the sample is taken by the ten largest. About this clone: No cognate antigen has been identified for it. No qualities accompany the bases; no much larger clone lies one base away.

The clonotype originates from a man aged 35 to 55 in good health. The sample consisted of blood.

For the CDR3, the sequence is CASSLEGGSSYEQYF. The bases read TGTGCCAGCAGCTTGGAGGGAGGCAGCTCCTACGAGCAGTACTTC. This chain is built from TRBV5-5 and TRBJ2-7, and possibly TRBD2, on 6 matching bases. The V end loses 0 bases and the J end loses 0 bases, and a stretch of 10 bases separates them. The CDR3 starts with the cysteine, ends with the phenylalanine, and has 15 residues. The sequence is cut down to CDR3 DNA, 45 bases in frame from base 1. The CDR1 and CDR2 encoded by the germline V gene (reference sequence) are SGHKS and YYEKEE. Outside the CDR3, residues come from the reference TRBV5-5 and TRBJ2-7 proteins, so the full variable domain is: DAGVTQSPTHLIKTRGQQVTLRCSPISGHKSVSWYQQVLGQGPQFIFQYYEKEERGRGNFPDRFSARQFPNYSSELNVNALLLGDSALYLCASSLEGGSSYEQYFGPGTRLTVT.